Given below is one T cell receptor beta chain in context. The data stem from a study of blood T cell repertoires in COVID-19. The CDR3 contains 13 residues. The V gene lost 5 bases and the J gene lost 1 base, with 5 bases spanning the gap. As handled by the study authors: Amplifying reference gene primers gave estimates of nucleated cell counts. Some clones are missing from TCRdb's copy, which holds only in-frame ones; the method was immunoSEQ multiplex PCR. That table gives V, J and clone size, and the DNA gave D and trimming. Of about 73,000 clones listed, approximately 83% were seen once; the top ten hold 3.5% to 5%.

The receptor comes from a woman aged 60-75 years with acute or convalescent COVID-19. The chain employs TRBV12-3 or TRBV12-4 and TRBJ1-4; D unclear. What was sequenced was peripheral blood. DNA of the CDR3: TGTGCCAGCAGTCGTAGAACTAATGAAAAACTGTTTTTT. This translates into CASSRRTNEKLFF.